This T cell receptor beta chain was identified in a study of blood T cell repertoires in COVID-19. Across the study: Sources were T cells, B-cell-depleted T cells, or PBMCs; the material itself was cDNA or gDNA.

Per the study methods: From reference gene primer amplification, estimates of nucleated cell counts were derived. The data were produced by immunoSEQ multiplex PCR, yet TCRdb's version contains in-frame clones alone and is incomplete. That table is the source of V, J and clone size, and D and trimming were worked out from the DNA. The sample yields about 190,000 clones, around 87% seen once. This clone was seen only once. The clonotype originates from a man in his fifties with acute or convalescent COVID-19. Sample: peripheral blood.

CDR3 loop: CASSLGRYSNQPQHF. CDR3 coding DNA: TGTGCCAGTAGCCTAGGAAGGTATAGCAATCAGCCCCAGCATTTT. The chain recombines TRBV19 with TRBJ1-5; D unresolved. This CDR3 comprises 15 residues. V lost 6 bases to trimming and J lost 0 bases, with 12 bases between them. Looked up from germline, CDR1 is LNHDA and CDR2 is SQIVND (reference sequence).